The rows below give T cell receptor beta chains drawn from one sample of a study of cytomegalovirus exposure and HLA in healthy donors. Profiling relied on immunoSEQ multiplex PCR, and the TCRdb table lists in-frame clones only, not all of them. The specimen's table records some 67,000 clones. Input material: PBMCs. The receptors shown here come from a woman in her 30s in good health and CMV-seronegative. The CDR3 runs from the conserved cysteine through the conserved F or W. The D gene is left open where the match is weak.

len	d_gene	v_gene	j_gene	CDR3aa	CDR3nt
15	.	TRBV2	TRBJ2-7	CASSVSQVISYEQYF	TGTGCCAGCAGTGTGTCGCAGGTGATATCCTACGAGCAGTACTTC
16	.	TRBV5-4	TRBJ2-2	CASSPVMGLNTGELFF	TGTGCCAGCAGCCCGGTGATGGGGCTTAACACCGGGGAGCTGTTTTTT
12	.	TRBV18	TRBJ2-7	CASSPGDYEQYF	TGTGCCAGCTCACCAGGGGACTACGAGCAGTACTTC
14	.	TRBV7-9	TRBJ1-1	CASSLAGLNTEAFF	TGTGCCAGCAGCTTAGCTGGGCTCAACACTGAAGCTTTCTTT
15	.	TRBV10-3	TRBJ2-7	CAISESAQGHYEQYF	TGTGCCATCAGTGAGTCGGCACAGGGTCACTACGAGCAGTACTTC
18	TRBD2	TRBV18	TRBJ2-2	CASSPRVAGGPNTGELFF	TGTGCCAGCTCACCACGGGTAGCGGGAGGGCCGAACACCGGGGAGCTGTTTTTT
16	.	TRBV4-3	TRBJ2-7	CASSQDQGMGGYEQYF	TGCGCCAGCAGCCAAGATCAGGGGATGGGGGGGTACGAGCAGTACTTC
16	TRBD1	TRBV6-6	TRBJ1-4	CASSYPPTGINEKLFF	TGTGCCAGCAGTTACCCCCCGACAGGGATTAATGAAAAACTGTTTTTT
15	TRBD2	TRBV14	TRBJ2-3	CASSLLAGNTDTQYF	TGTGCCAGCAGCCTTCTAGCGGGGAACACAGATACGCAGTATTTT
13	TRBD1	TRBV7-3	TRBJ2-3	CASSFDRADTQYF	TGTGCCAGCAGCTTCGACAGGGCAGATACGCAGTATTTT
13	.	TRBV10-3	TRBJ2-7	CAISGHGTYEQYF	TGTGCCATCAGTGGACACGGAACCTACGAGCAGTACTTC
17	.	TRBV9	TRBJ1-3	CASSPQGSGRSGNTIYF	TGTGCCAGCAGCCCCCAGGGGTCAGGCCGCTCTGGAAACACCATATATTTT
16	TRBD1	TRBV5-1	TRBJ1-1	CASSLGRTGLNTEAFF	TGCGCCAGCAGCTTGGGCAGGACAGGGCTAAACACTGAAGCTTTCTTT
16	TRBD2	TRBV5-6	TRBJ2-3	CASRPSAGGLTDTQYF	TGTGCCAGCAGACCCTCAGCGGGAGGGCTCACAGATACGCAGTATTTT
16	TRBD1	TRBV15	TRBJ1-4	CATSGGQGTTNEKLFF	TGTGCCACCAGCGGAGGACAGGGAACAACTAATGAAAAACTGTTTTTT
17	.	TRBV4-1	TRBJ1-5	CASSQEPGRVAEQPQHF	TGCGCCAGCAGCCAAGAGCCGGGCAGGGTGGCCGAGCAGCCCCAGCATTTT
16	.	TRBV4-1	TRBJ2-1	CASSQGSGGLRGEQFF	TGCGCCAGCAGCCAAGGGTCGGGGGGCCTCCGAGGGGAGCAGTTCTTC
18	TRBD2	TRBV14	TRBJ2-1	CASSQDIGGTSAYNEQFF	TGTGCCAGCAGCCAAGATATTGGAGGGACTAGCGCCTACAATGAGCAGTTCTTC
11	.	TRBV2	TRBJ1-1	CASRQSVEAFF	TGTGCCAGCAGGCAGTCCGTTGAAGCTTTCTTT
16	.	TRBV4-1	TRBJ1-5	CASSQVSRRGNQPQHF	TGCGCCAGCAGCCAAGTCTCAAGGAGGGGCAATCAGCCCCAGCATTTT
15	.	TRBV11-3	TRBJ1-2	CASSLRAGIQTSPTF	TGTGCCAGCAGCCTTAGGGCGGGTATTCAGACATCCCCCACCTTC
15	TRBD2	TRBV5-1	TRBJ2-5	CASSFAGGSQETQYF	TGCGCCAGCAGCTTTGCGGGAGGATCTCAAGAGACCCAGTACTTC
15	.	TRBV28	TRBJ1-5	CASSLRGGRYQPQHF	TGTGCCAGCAGTTTAAGGGGGGGTAGGTATCAGCCCCAGCATTTT
15	.	TRBV4-3	TRBJ2-5	CASSPLLVGQETQYF	TGCGCCAGCAGCCCTTTACTAGTGGGCCAAGAGACCCAGTACTTC
15	.	TRBV6-4	TRBJ2-1	CASSEEAGEYNEQFF	TGTGCCAGCAGTGAAGAGGCAGGGGAATACAATGAGCAGTTCTTC
14	.	TRBV23-1	TRBJ2-3	CASSQADYTDTQYF	TGCGCCAGCAGTCAGGCGGACTACACAGATACGCAGTATTTT
15	TRBD1	TRBV5-5	TRBJ1-2	CASSLGTGGRDGYTF	TGTGCCAGCAGCTTGGGGACAGGGGGAAGGGATGGCTACACCTTC
14	TRBD2	TRBV27	TRBJ2-1	CASSGTSGLNEQFF	TGTGCCAGCAGTGGGACTAGCGGACTCAATGAGCAGTTCTTC
16	TRBD2	TRBV9	TRBJ2-7	CASSVAGLAGAFEQYF	TGTGCCAGCAGCGTAGCGGGACTAGCGGGAGCTTTCGAGCAGTACTTC
15	TRBD2	TRBV6-5	TRBJ2-5	CASSSSGGAGETQYF	TGTGCCAGCAGTTCTAGCGGGGGGGCGGGGGAGACCCAGTACTTC
13	.	TRBV6-5	TRBJ1-2	CASSYSPGSGYTF	TGTGCCAGCAGTTACTCCCCTGGGAGTGGCTACACCTTC
15	TRBD2	TRBV7-6	TRBJ2-3	CASSLSGGGPDTQYF	TGTGCCAGCAGCCTTAGCGGGGGCGGTCCGGATACGCAGTATTTT
18	TRBD2	TRBV5-1	TRBJ2-7	CASTVGERGLAETYEQYF	TGCGCCAGCACCGTTGGAGAAAGGGGACTAGCGGAAACCTACGAGCAGTACTTC
13	TRBD2	TRBV30	TRBJ2-7	CAWTGTSGYEQYF	TGTGCCTGGACCGGGACTAGCGGTTACGAGCAGTACTTC
15	TRBD1	TRBV7-3	TRBJ2-7	CASSLEGQGAYEQYF	TGTGCCAGCAGCTTAGAGGGACAGGGGGCCTACGAGCAGTACTTC
15	TRBD2	TRBV6-4	TRBJ2-3	CASSDGTRDTDTQYF	TGTGCCAGCAGTGACGGGACTAGGGACACAGATACGCAGTATTTT
11	.	TRBV19	TRBJ1-4	CASSIRRRLFF	TGTGCCAGTAGTATCAGAAGGAGGCTGTTTTTT
15	TRBD1	TRBV7-8	TRBJ2-5	CASNPPDRGGETQYF	TGTGCCAGCAATCCCCCCGACAGGGGGGGAGAGACCCAGTACTTC
13	TRBD1	TRBV6-5	TRBJ1-1	CASSTGGLGTTFF	TGTGCCAGCAGTACAGGGGGCTTAGGTACAACTTTCTTT
13	.	TRBV25-1	TRBJ1-1	CASSVQGNTEAFF	TGTGCCAGCAGTGTCCAGGGGAACACTGAAGCTTTCTTT
14	.	TRBV9	TRBJ1-1	CASSVGESGSEAFF	TGTGCCAGCAGCGTAGGAGAGAGCGGGAGTGAAGCTTTCTTT
15	.	TRBV7-3	TRBJ2-2	CASSPSGGPTGELFF	TGTGCCAGCAGCCCGTCTGGAGGTCCCACCGGGGAGCTGTTTTTT
15	TRBD1	TRBV29-1	TRBJ2-5	CSVEDKGAARETQYF	TGCAGCGTTGAAGATAAGGGGGCGGCAAGAGAGACCCAGTACTTC
13	TRBD1	TRBV30	TRBJ2-7	CAWSVQGLNEQYF	TGTGCCTGGAGTGTACAGGGGCTTAACGAGCAGTACTTC
13	.	TRBV29-1	TRBJ1-2	CSVDQPGAYGYTF	TGCAGCGTTGATCAGCCGGGTGCGTATGGCTACACCTTC
15	TRBD2	TRBV9	TRBJ2-1	CASSASGGAHNEQFF	TGTGCCAGCAGTGCAAGCGGGGGGGCCCACAATGAGCAGTTCTTC
17	.	TRBV27	TRBJ2-7	CASSLFVDGLANYEQYF	TGTGCCAGCAGTTTATTCGTTGATGGTCTAGCGAACTACGAGCAGTACTTC
14	TRBD2	TRBV6-5	TRBJ2-7	CASRKLAGGYEQYF	TGTGCCAGCAGGAAACTAGCGGGGGGCTACGAGCAGTACTTC
12	.	TRBV7-9	TRBJ1-5	CASSASGQPQHF	TGTGCCAGCAGCGCCTCGGGGCAGCCCCAGCATTTT
14	.	TRBV28	TRBJ2-7	CASSLLGLSYEQYF	TGTGCCAGCAGTTTACTAGGACTGAGCTACGAGCAGTACTTC
12	.	TRBV29-1	TRBJ1-1	CSVEDLGVEAFF	TGCAGCGTTGAAGATCTAGGAGTTGAAGCTTTCTTT
19	TRBD2	TRBV4-1	TRBJ2-2	CASSQDPRLAGVVTGELFF	TGCGCCAGCAGCCAAGATCCACGACTAGCGGGAGTTGTCACCGGGGAGCTGTTTTTT